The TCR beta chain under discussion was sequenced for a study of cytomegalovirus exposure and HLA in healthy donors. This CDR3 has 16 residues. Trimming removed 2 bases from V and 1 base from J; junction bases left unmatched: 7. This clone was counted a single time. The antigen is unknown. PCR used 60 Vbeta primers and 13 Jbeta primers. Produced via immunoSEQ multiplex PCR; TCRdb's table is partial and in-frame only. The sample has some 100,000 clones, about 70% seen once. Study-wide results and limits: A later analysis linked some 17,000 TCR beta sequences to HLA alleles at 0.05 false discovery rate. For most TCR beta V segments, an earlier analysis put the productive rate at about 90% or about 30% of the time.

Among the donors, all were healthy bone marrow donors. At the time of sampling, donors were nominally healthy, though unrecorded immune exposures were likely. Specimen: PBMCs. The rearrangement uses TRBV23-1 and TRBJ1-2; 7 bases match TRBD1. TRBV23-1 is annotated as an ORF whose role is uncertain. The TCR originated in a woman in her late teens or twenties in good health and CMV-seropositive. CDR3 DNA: TGCGCCAGCAGTCAAGGGACAGACCCCTGTAACTATGGCTACACCTTC. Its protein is CASSQGTDPCNYGYTF.